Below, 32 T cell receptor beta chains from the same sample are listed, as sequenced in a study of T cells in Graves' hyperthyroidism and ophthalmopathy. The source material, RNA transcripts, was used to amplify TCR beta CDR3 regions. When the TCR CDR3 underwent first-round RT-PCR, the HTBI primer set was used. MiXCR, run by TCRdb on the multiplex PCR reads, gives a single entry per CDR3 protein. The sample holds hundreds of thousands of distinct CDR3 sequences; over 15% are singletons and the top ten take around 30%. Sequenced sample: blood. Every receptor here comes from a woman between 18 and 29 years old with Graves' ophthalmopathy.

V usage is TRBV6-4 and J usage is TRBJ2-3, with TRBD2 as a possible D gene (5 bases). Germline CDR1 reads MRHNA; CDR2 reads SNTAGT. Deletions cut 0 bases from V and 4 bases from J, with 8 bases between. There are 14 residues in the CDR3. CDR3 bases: TGTGCCAGCAGTGACTCTCCGGAGGCAGATACGCAGTATTTT. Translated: CASSDSPEADTQYF.

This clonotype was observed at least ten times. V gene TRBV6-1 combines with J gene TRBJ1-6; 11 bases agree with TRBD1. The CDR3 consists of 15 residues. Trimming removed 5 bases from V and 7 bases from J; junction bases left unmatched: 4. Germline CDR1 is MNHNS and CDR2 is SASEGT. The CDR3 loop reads CASSPGTGGNSPLHF. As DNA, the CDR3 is TGTGCCAGCAGTCCCGGGACAGGGGGAAATTCACCCCTCCACTTT.

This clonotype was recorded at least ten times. The CDR3 reads CSARDTGGSTDTQYF. As DNA, the CDR3 is TGCAGTGCTAGAGATACGGGGGGGAGCACAGATACGCAGTATTTT. The V and J genes are TRBV20-1 and TRBJ2-3; 8 bases are shared with TRBD2. Trimming took 0 bases from V and 0 from J; bases not matched to a gene: 2. This CDR3 spans 15 amino acids. Per the germline V gene, CDR1 is DFQATT and CDR2 is SNEGSKA (reference sequence).

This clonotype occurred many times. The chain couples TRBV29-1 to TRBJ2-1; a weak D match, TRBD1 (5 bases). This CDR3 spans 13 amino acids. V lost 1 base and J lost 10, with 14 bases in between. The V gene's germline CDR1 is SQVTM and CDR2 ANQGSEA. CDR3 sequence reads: CSVEGFSRTEQFF. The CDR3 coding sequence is TGCAGCGTTGAAGGTTTTTCCAGGACAGAGCAGTTCTTC.

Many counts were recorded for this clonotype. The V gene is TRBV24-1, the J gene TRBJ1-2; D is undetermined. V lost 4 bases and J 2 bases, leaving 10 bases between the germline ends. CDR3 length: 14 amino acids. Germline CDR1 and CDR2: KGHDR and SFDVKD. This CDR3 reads CATSDPSANYGYTF. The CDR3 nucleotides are TGTGCCACCAGTGACCCGTCCGCAAACTATGGCTACACCTTC.

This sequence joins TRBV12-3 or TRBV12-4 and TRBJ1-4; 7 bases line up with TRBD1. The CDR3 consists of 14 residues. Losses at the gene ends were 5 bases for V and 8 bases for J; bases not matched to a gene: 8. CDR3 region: CASSPGGNREKLFF. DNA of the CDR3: TGTGCCAGCAGTCCAGGGGGAAATCGGGAAAAACTGTTTTTT.

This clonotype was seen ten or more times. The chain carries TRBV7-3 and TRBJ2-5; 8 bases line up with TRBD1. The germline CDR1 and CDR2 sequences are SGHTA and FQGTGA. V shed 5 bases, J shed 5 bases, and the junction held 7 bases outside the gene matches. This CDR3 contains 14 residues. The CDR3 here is CASSVTGVGETQYF. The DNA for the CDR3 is TGTGCCAGCAGCGTGACAGGGGTGGGGGAGACCCAGTACTTC.

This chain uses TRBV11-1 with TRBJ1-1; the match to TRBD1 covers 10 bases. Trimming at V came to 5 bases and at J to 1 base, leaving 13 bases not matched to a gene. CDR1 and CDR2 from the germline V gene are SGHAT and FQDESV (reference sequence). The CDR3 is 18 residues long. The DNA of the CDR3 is TGTGCCAGCAGCCCGTGGGGTGTCGGACAGGGGGGGAACACTGAAGCTTTCTTT. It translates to CASSPWGVGQGGNTEAFF.

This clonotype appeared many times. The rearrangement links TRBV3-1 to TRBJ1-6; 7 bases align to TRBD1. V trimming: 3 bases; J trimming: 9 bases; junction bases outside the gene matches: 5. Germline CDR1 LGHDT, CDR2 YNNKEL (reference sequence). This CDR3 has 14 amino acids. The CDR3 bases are TGTGCCAGCAGCCAGGGGGGGACAGCTTCACCCCTCCACTTT. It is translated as CASSQGGTASPLHF.

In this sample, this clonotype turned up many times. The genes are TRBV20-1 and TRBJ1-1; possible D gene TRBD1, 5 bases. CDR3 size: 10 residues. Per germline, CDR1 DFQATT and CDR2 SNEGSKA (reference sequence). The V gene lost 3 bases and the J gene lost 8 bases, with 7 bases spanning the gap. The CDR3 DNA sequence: TGCAGTGCTAGTTACAGGGAAGCTTTCTTT. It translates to CSASYREAFF.

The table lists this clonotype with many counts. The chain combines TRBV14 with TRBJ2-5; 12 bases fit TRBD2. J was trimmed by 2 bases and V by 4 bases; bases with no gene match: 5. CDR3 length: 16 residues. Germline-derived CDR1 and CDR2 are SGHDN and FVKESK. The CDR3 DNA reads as TGTGCCAGCAGCCCTACTAGCGGGAGGTCTCAAGAGACCCAGTACTTC. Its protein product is CASSPTSGRSQETQYF.

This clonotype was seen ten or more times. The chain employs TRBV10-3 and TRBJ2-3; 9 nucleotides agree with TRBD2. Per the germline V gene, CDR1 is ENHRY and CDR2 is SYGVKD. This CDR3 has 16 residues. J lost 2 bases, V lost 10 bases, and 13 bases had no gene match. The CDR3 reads CATLPGTSRFTDTQYF. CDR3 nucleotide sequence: TGTGCCACCCTACCCGGGACTAGCCGCTTCACAGATACGCAGTATTTT.

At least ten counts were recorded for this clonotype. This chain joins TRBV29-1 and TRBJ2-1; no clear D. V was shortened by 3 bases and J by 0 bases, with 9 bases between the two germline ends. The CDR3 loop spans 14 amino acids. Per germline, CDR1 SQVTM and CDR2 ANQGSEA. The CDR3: CSVDLSRSYNEQFF. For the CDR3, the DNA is TGCAGCGTTGATTTATCGCGCTCCTACAATGAGCAGTTCTTC.

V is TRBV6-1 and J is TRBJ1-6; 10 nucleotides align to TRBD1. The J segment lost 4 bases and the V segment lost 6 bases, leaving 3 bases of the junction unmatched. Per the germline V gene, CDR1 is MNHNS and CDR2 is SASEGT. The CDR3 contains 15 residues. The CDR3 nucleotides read TGTGCCAGCAGGGACAGGGGGACTTATAATTCACCCCTCCACTTT. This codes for CASRDRGTYNSPLHF.

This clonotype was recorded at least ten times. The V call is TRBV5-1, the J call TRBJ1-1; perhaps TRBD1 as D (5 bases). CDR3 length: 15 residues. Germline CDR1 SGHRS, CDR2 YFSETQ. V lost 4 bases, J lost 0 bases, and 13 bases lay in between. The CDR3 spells CASSPPQGLNTEAFF. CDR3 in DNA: TGCGCCAGCAGCCCGCCGCAGGGATTGAACACTGAAGCTTTCTTT.

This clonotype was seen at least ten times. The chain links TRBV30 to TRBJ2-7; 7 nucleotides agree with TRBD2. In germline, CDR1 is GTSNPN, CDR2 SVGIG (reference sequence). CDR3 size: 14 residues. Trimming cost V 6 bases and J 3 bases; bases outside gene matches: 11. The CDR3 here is CACSPPSGFYEQYF. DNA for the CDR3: TGTGCCTGCTCCCCGCCTAGCGGATTCTACGAGCAGTACTTC.

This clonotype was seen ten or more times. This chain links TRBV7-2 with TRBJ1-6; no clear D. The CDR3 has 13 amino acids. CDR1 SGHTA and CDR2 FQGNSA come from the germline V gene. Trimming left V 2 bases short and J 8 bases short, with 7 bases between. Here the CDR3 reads CASSLYRDSPLHF. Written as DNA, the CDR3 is TGTGCCAGCAGCTTATATAGGGATTCACCCCTCCACTTT.

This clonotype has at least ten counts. CDR3 residues: CASSFLGTTYEQYF. CDR3 DNA sequence: TGTGCCAGCAGTTTTCTCGGGACAACCTACGAGCAGTACTTC. V and J are TRBV28 and TRBJ2-7; D is perhaps TRBD1 (6 bases). Germline CDR1 reads MDHEN; CDR2 reads SYDVKM. This CDR3 contains 14 residues. Trimming took off 3 bases at V and 2 bases at J, with 11 bases between the two ends.

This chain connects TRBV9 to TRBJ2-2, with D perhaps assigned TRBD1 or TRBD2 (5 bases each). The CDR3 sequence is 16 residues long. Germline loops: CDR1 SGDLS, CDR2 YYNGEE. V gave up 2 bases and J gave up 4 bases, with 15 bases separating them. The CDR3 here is CASSVTGRGVTGELFF. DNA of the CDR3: TGTGCCAGCAGCGTTACGGGCAGAGGGGTCACCGGGGAGCTGTTTTTT.

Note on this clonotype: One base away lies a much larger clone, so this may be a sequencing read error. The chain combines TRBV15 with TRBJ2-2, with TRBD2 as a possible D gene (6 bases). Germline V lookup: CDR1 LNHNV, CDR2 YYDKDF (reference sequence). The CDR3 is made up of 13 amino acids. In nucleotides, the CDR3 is TGTGCCACCAGCAGAGAAAACACCGGGGGGCTGTTTTTT. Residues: CATSRENTGGLFF.

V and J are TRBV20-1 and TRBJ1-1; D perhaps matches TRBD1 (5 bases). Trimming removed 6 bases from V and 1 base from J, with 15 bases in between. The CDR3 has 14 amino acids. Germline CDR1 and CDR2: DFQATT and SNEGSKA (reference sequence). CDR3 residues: CSAPRAGQNTEAFF. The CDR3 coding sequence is TGCAGTGCCCCGAGGGCAGGGCAGAACACTGAAGCTTTCTTT.

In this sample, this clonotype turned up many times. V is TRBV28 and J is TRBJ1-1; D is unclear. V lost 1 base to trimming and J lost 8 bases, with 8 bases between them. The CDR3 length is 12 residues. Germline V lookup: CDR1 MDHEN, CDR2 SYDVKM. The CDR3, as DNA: TGTGCCAGCAGTTTATTATCTGGGGAAGCTTTCTTT. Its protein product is CASSLLSGEAFF. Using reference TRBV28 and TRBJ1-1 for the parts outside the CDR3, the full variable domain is DVKVTQSSRYLVKRTGEKVFLECVQDMDHENMFWYRQDPGLGLRLIYFSYDVKMKEKGDIPEGYSVSREKKERFSLILESASTNQTSMYLCASSLLSGEAFFGQGTRLTVV.

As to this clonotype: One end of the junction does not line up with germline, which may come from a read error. In DNA form, the CDR3 reads TGCGCCAGCAGCCAAGCGGGAGGTCGGTTCACCAGGGAGCTGTTTTTT. Protein product: CASSQAGGRFTRELFF. The chain employs TRBV4-3 and TRBJ2-2, with TRBD2 matching over 7 bases. Germline values: CDR1 LGHNA, CDR2 YSLEER. The CDR3 spans 16 residues.

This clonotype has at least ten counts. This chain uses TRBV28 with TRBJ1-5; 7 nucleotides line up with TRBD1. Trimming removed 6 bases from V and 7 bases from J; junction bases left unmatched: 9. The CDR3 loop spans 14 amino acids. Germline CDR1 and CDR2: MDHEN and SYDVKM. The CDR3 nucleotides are TGTGCCAGCAGGGCCCCCGACAGGGTACAGCCCCAGCATTTT. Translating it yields CASRAPDRVQPQHF.

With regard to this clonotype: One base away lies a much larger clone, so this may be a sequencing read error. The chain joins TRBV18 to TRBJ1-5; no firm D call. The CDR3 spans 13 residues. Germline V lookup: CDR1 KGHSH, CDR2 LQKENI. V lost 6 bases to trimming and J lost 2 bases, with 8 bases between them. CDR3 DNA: TGTGCCAGCTCCATCGATGGCAATCAGCCCCAGCATTTT. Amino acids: CASSIDGNQPQHF.

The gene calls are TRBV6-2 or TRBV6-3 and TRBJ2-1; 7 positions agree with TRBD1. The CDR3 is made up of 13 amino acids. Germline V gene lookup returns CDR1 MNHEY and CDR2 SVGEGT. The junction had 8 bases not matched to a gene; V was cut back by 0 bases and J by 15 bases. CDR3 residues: CASSYSTGTFLFF. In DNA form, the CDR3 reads TGTGCCAGCAGTTACTCGACAGGGACCTTCCTGTTCTTC.

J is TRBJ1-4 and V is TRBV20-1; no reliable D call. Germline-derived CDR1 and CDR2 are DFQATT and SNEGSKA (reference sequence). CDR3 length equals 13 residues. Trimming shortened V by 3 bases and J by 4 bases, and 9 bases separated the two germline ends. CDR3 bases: TGCAGTGCTAGTCGGACGCTTAATGAAAAACTGTTTTTT. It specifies CSASRTLNEKLFF.

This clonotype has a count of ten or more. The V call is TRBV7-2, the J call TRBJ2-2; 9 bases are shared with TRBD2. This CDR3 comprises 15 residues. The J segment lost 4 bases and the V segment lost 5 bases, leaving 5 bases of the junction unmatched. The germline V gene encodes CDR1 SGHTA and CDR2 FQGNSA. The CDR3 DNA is TGTGCCAGCAGCCGCGGGAGGGCGGTCACCGGGGAGCTGTTTTTT. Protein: CASSRGRAVTGELFF.

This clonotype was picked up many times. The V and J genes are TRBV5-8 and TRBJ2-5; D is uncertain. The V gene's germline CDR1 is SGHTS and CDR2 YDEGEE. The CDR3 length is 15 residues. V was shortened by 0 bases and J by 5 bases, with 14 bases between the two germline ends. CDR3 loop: CASSLGGTQVETQYF. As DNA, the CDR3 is TGTGCCAGCAGCTTGGGTGGTACACAAGTGGAGACCCAGTACTTC.

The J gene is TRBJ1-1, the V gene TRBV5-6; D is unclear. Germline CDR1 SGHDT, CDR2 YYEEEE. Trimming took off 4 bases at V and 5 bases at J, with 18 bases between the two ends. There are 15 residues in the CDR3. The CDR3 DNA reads TGTGCCAGCAGCAGTGGACGGATTTTGGGTACTGAAGCTTTCTTT. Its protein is CASSSGRILGTEAFF. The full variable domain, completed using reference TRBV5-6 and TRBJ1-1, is DAGVTQSPTHLIKTRGQQVTLRCSPKSGHDTVSWYQQALGQGPQFIFQYYEEEERQRGNFPDRFSGHQFPNYSSELNVNALLLGDSALYLCASSSGRILGTEAFFGQGTRLTVV.

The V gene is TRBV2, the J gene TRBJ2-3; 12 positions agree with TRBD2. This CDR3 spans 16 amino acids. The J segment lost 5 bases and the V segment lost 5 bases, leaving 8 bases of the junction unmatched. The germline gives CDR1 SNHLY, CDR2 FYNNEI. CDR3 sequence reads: CASSFSSGRAGDTQYF. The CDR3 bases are TGTGCCAGCAGTTTTTCTAGCGGGAGGGCCGGAGATACGCAGTATTTT. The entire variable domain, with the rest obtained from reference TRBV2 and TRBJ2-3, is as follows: EPEVTQTPSHQVTQMGQEVILRCVPISNHLYFYWYRQILGQKVEFLVSFYNNEISEKSEIFDDQFSVERPDGSNFTLKIRSTKLEDSAMYFCASSFSSGRAGDTQYFGPGTRLTVL.

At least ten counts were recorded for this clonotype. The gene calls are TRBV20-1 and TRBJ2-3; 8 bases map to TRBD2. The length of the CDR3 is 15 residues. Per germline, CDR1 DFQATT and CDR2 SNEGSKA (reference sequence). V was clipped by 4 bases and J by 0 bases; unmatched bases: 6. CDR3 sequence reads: CSAIRSSGSTDTQYF. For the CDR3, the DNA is TGCAGTGCTATACGCTCTAGCGGGAGCACAGATACGCAGTATTTT.